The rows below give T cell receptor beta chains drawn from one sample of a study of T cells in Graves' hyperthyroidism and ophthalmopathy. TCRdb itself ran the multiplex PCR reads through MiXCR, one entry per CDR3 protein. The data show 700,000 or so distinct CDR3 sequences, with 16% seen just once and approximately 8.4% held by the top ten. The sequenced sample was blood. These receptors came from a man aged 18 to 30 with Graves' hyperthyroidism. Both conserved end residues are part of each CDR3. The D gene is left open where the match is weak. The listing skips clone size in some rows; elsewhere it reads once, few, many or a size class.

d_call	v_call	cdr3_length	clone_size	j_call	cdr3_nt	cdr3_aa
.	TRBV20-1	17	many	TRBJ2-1	TGCAGTGCTAGAGCCCCGGTTTCCGGGACAAGTACCAGCGAGCAGTTCTTC	CSARAPVSGTSTSEQFF
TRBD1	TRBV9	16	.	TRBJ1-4	TGTGCCAGCAGCGCAGGGGGCGGGGGACTTAATGAAAAACTGTTTTTT	CASSAGGGGLNEKLFF
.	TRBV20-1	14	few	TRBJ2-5	TGCAGTGCCCTCGGGGGCGGGAGAGGAGAGACCCAGTACTTC	CSALGGGRGETQYF
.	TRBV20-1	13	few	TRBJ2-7	TGCAGTGCTAAACGGGACATAGACTACGAGCAGTACTTC	CSAKRDIDYEQYF
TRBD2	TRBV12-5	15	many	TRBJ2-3	TGTGCTAGTGGTTTGGTAAGCGGGACCACAGATACGCAGTATTTT	CASGLVSGTTDTQYF
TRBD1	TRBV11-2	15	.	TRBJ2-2	TGTGCCAGCAGCTGGGGACAGGGGAACCACGGGGAGCTGTTTTTT	CASSWGQGNHGELFF
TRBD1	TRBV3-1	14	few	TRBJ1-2	TGTGCCAGCAGCCAAGATTACAGGGGAGGAGGCTACACCTTC	CASSQDYRGGGYTF
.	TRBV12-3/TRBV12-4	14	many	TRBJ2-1	TGTGCCAGCAGCCCATGGGTAGCCTACAATGAGCAGTTCTTC	CASSPWVAYNEQFF
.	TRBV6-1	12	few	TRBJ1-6	TGTGCCAGCAGGCAGGTCGATTCACCCCTCCACTTT	CASRQVDSPLHF
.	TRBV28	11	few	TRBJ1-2	TGTGCCAGCAGGCAGGGGCTTGGCTACACCTTC	CASRQGLGYTF
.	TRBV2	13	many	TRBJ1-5	TGTGCCAGCAGTGCGACCAGTTTGGTGCCCCAGCATTTT	CASSATSLVPQHF
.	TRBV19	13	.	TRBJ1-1	TGTGCCAGTAGTCCGCCCGGTCGGACTGAAGCTTTCTTT	CASSPPGRTEAFF
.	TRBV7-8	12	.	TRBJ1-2	TGTGCCAGCAGCCCCCGGAGGAGTGGCTACACCTTC	CASSPRRSGYTF
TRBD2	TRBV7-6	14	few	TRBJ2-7	TGTGCCAGCAGTCCAGCGGGACCTTCGGACGAGCAGTACTTC	CASSPAGPSDEQYF
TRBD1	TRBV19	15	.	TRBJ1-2	TGTGCCAGTAGTATATGGGACAGGCTGGACTATGGCTACACCTTC	CASSIWDRLDYGYTF
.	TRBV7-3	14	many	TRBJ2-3	TGTGCCAGCAGCGCTAGCGCTAGCACAGATACGCAGTATTTT	CASSASASTDTQYF
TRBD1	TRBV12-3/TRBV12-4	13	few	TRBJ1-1	TGTGCCAGCACTCCGGGACAGGGCACTGAAGCTTTCTTT	CASTPGQGTEAFF
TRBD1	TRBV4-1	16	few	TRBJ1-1	TGCGCCAGCAGCGAAGGGGCCGGGACAGTGAACACTGAAGCTTTCTTT	CASSEGAGTVNTEAFF
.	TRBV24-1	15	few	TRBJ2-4	TGTGCCACCAGTGATGCCGGGACGCTTAAAAACATTCAGTACTTC	CATSDAGTLKNIQYF
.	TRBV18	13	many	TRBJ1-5	TGTGCCAGCTCACATCGGGACAATCAGCCCCAGCATTTT	CASSHRDNQPQHF
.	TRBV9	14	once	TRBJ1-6	TGTGCCAGCAGCGCCGACAGAGGGGTTTCCCCCCTCCACTTT	CASSADRGVSPLHF
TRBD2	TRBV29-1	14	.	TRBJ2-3	TGCAGCGTTGTCGGTCTAGCGGTCACAGATACGCAGTATTTT	CSVVGLAVTDTQYF
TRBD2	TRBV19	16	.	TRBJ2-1	TGTGCCAGTAATCCGACTAGCGGGAGAGGCTACAATGAGCAGTTCTTC	CASNPTSGRGYNEQFF
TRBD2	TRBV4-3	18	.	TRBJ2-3	TGCGCCAGCGGCCAAGATCGAGGCGCCAGCGGGAGTCCAGATACGCAGTATTTT	CASGQDRGASGSPDTQYF
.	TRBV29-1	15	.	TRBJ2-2	TGCAGCGTTGAGGGTCGGGGCGCGGACACCGGGGAGCTGTTTTTT	CSVEGRGADTGELFF
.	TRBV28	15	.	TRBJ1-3	TGTGCCAGCAGTTCGGGGGGAGGATCAGGAAACACCATATATTTT	CASSSGGGSGNTIYF
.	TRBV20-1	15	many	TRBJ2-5	TGCAGTGCTAGAGCAGGGTACACGGACCAAGAGACCCAGTACTTC	CSARAGYTDQETQYF
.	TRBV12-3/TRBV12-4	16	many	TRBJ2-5	TGTGCCAGCAGTTTAAAGTTCCCGGGGTCAGGAGAGACCCAGTACTTC	CASSLKFPGSGETQYF
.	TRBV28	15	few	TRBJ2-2	TGTGCCTCTTACCAGGGCAGGGAGGAGACCGGGGAGCTGTTTTTT	CASYQGREETGELFF
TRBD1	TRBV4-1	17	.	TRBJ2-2	TGCGCCAGCAGCCAAGGTCCCCCGAGGGGGCCTACCGGGGAGCTGTTTTTT	CASSQGPPRGPTGELFF
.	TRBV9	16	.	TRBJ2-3	TGTGCCAGCAGCGTAGATGACAGAGCCTTTACAGATACGCAGTATTTT	CASSVDDRAFTDTQYF
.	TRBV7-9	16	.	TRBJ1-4	TGTGCCAGCAGCGCTTGGATCACCGGAAAATATGAAAAACTGTTTTTT	CASSAWITGKYEKLFF
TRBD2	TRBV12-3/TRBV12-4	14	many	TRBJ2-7	TGTGCCAGCAGCCGGGAGGGCCTTGTCTACGAGCAGTACTTC	CASSREGLVYEQYF
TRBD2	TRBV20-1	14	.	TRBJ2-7	TGCAGTGCTCGACTAGCGGGAGACCCCTACGAGCAGTACTTC	CSARLAGDPYEQYF
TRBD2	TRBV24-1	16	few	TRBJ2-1	TGTGCCACCAGTGTTAGCGGGAGGTTATCCTACAATGAGCAGTTCTTC	CATSVSGRLSYNEQFF
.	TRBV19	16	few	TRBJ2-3	TGTGCCAGTAGTATAGGCGGGGACACGTTCACAGATACGCAGTATTTT	CASSIGGDTFTDTQYF
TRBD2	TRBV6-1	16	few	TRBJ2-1	TGTGCCAGCACCAGAACAGCGGGAGATGGGGGCAATGAGCAGTTCTTC	CASTRTAGDGGNEQFF
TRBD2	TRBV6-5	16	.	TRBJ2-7	TGTGCCAGCAGTTACTTTCCTAGCGGGACGCCCTACGAGCAGTACTTC	CASSYFPSGTPYEQYF
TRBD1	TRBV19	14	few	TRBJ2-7	TGTGCCAGTAGTATCGGGGACAGTCCCTACGAGCAGTACTTC	CASSIGDSPYEQYF
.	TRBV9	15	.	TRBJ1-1	TGTGCCAGCAGCCTAGTGGGGGCCCCGAACACTGAAGCTTTCTTT	CASSLVGAPNTEAFF
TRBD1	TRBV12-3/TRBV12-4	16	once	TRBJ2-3	TGTGCCAGCCTGACCAGGGGGCAAGCTCCCACAGATACGCAGTATTTT	CASLTRGQAPTDTQYF
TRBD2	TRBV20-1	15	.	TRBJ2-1	TGCAGTGCTCGCGCCGGGACTAGCGGGAGTGGTGAGCAGTTCTTC	CSARAGTSGSGEQFF
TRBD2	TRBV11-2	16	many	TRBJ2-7	TGTGCCAGCAGCTTAGAGGGAGGGGTGAGCTCCTACGAGCAGTACTTC	CASSLEGGVSSYEQYF
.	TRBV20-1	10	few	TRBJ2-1	TGCAGTGCTAGAAACAATGAGCAGTTCTTC	CSARNNEQFF
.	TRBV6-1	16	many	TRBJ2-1	TGTGCCAGCAGCCCCATCCGGGTAATCTCCTACAATGAGCAGTTCTTC	CASSPIRVISYNEQFF
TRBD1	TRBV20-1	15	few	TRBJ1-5	TGCAGTGCTAGAGATCAGACAGGGGCTATTGAGCCCCAGCATTTT	CSARDQTGAIEPQHF
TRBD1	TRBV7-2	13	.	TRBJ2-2	TGTGCCAGCAGCTCGGACAGGACGGAGACAGTGTTTTTT	CASSSDRTETVFF
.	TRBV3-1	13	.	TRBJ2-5	TGTGCCAGCAGCGCCCGGGGATCATGGACCCAGTACTTC	CASSARGSWTQYF
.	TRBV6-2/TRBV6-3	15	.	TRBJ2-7	TGTGCCAGCAGTAACGCACGGACCAGTTTAGGGGAGCAGTACTTC	CASSNARTSLGEQYF
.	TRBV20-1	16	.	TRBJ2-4	TGCAGTGCTAGAGAGGACCGATCCTTGACCAAAAACATTCAGTACTTC	CSAREDRSLTKNIQYF
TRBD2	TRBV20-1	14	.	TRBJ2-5	TGCAGTGCTGGGGGCGGGAGGGCCGGGGAGACCCAGTACTTC	CSAGGGRAGETQYF
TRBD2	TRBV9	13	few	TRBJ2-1	TGTGCCAGCAGCGGACTAGCGGGCGGCGAGCAGTTCTTC	CASSGLAGGEQFF
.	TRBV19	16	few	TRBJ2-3	TGTGCCAGTAGTACCCCACTGAATCCTAACACAGATACGCAGTATTTT	CASSTPLNPNTDTQYF